This TCR beta chain comes out of a study of cytomegalovirus exposure and HLA in healthy donors. Across the whole study: As an earlier analysis found, roughly 180 million T cells yielded 117 million unique TCR beta sequences. Overall study results and limits: Roughly even sequencing depth across donors was the assumption behind the presence/absence analyses. Accurate HLA-A and HLA-B prediction from TCR beta sequences was reported for most subjects.

In regard to this clone: Its antigen remains unidentified.

PCR was performed using 60 Vbeta and 13 Jbeta primers. Some clones are missing from TCRdb's copy, which holds only in-frame ones; the method was immunoSEQ multiplex PCR. The profile shows more than 150,000 clones, more than 85% of them singletons. The CDR3 has 14 amino acids. V was trimmed by 7 bases and J by 0 bases, leaving 12 bases between them. Germline CDR1 reads SGHRS; CDR2 reads YFSETQ. Sequencing was performed on PBMCs. The sequence was collected from a girl under three years old in good health and CMV-seronegative. The chain couples TRBV5-1 to TRBJ2-3; a possible D gene is TRBD2 (5 bases). The CDR3 is CASRLTGSTDTQYF. As DNA, the CDR3 is TGCGCCAGCCGACTGACGGGGAGCACAGATACGCAGTATTTT.